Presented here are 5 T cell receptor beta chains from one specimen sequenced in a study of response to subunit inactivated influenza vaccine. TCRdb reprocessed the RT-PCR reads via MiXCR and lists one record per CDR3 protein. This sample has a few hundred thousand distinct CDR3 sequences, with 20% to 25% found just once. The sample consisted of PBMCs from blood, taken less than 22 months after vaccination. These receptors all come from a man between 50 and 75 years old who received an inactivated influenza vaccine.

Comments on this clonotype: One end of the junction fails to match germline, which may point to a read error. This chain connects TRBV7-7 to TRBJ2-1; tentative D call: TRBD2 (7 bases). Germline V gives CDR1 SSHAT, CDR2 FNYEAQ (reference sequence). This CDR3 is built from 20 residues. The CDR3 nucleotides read TGTGCTAGCAGCTTAGCTCCTTCGAGGGCGGGGGCCCCCTCCTACAATGAGCAGTTCTTC. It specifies CASSLAPSRAGAPSYNEQFF.

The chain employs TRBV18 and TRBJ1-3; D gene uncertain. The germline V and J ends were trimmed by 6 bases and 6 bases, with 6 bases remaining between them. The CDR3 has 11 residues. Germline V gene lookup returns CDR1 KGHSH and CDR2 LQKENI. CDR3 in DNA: TGTGCCAGCTCGCGTCAAAACACCATATATTTT. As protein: CASSRQNTIYF.

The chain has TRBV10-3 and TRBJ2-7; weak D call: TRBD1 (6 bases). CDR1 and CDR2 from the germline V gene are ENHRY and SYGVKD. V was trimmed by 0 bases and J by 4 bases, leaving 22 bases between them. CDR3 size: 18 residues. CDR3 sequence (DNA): TGTGCCATCAGTGAGTCGATTTTCTCCGCCAAAGGGGGATACGAGCAGTACTTC. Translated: CAISESIFSAKGGYEQYF.

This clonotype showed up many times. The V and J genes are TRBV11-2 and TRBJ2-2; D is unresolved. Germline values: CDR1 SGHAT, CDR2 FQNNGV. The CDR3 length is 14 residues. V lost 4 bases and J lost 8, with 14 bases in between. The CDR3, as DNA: TGTGCCAGCAGCTCCAATTTTGGCAATGGGGAGCTGTTTTTT. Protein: CASSSNFGNGELFF.

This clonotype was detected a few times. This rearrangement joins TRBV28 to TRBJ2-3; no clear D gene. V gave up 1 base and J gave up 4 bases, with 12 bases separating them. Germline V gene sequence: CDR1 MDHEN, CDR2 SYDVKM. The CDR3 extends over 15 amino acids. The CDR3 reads CASSLFFQDPDTQYF. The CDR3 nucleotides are TGTGCCAGCAGTTTATTTTTTCAGGACCCAGATACGCAGTATTTT.